This is a list of T cell receptor beta chains from one sample in a study of T cells in Graves' hyperthyroidism and ophthalmopathy. TCRdb recomputed calls from the multiplex PCR reads with MiXCR, one row per CDR3 protein. The data show about 770,000 distinct CDR3 sequences, over 15% seen once. Sequencing was done on a sample of blood. The receptor set was obtained from a woman between 50 and 59 years old with Graves' hyperthyroidism that later progressed to Graves' ophthalmopathy. The CDR3 runs from the conserved cysteine through the conserved F or W. A D gene is named only where the DNA matches it firmly. Clone size is not always given. Where it is, it says once, few, many or a class for expanded clones.

d_gene,j_gene,abundance,v_gene,CDR3aa,CDR3nt
TRBD1,TRBJ1-5,once,TRBV27,CASSFDWTGLNQFSNQPQHF,TGTGCCAGCAGTTTTGATTGGACAGGGCTAAACCAATTCAGCAATCAGCCCCAGCATTTT
-,TRBJ2-3,-,TRBV7-6,CASSLVPGANILGDTQYF,TGTGCCAGCAGCTTAGTTCCGGGGGCGAATATACTGGGGGATACGCAGTATTTT
-,TRBJ1-6,-,TRBV30,CAWTGANSPLHF,TGTGCCTGGACAGGGGCCAATTCACCCCTCCACTTT
-,TRBJ2-7,-,TRBV19,CASSIPEGAHEQYF,TGTGCCAGTAGTATACCGGAGGGGGCTCACGAGCAGTACTTC
-,TRBJ1-2,many,TRBV2,CASSEIGNYGYTF,TGTGCCAGCAGTGAAATAGGGAACTATGGCTACACCTTC
-,TRBJ2-1,many,TRBV3-1,CASSQENNEQFF,TGTGCCAGCAGCCAAGAGAATAATGAGCAGTTCTTC
-,TRBJ1-2,few,TRBV12-3/TRBV12-4,CASSSTRVRNYGYTF,TGTGCCAGCAGTTCGACCCGGGTCAGGAACTATGGCTACACCTTC
TRBD2,TRBJ2-5,-,TRBV19,CASPETSGGQETQYF,TGTGCCAGTCCTGAGACTAGCGGGGGACAAGAGACCCAGTACTTC
TRBD1,TRBJ2-5,many,TRBV2,CASSGTGSGETQYF,TGTGCCAGCAGTGGGACAGGGTCAGGGGAGACCCAGTACTTC
-,TRBJ1-6,-,TRBV30,CAWKWAWSGKFAYNSPLHF,TGTGCCTGGAAATGGGCGTGGTCAGGGAAGTTCGCCTATAATTCACCCCTCCACTTT
-,TRBJ2-2,many,TRBV6-1,CASSARVGAGELFF,TGTGCCAGCAGTGCAAGGGTGGGGGCCGGGGAGCTGTTTTTT
-,TRBJ1-1,-,TRBV20-1,CSARRIPGGNTEAFF,TGCAGTGCTAGACGAATTCCGGGAGGCAACACTGAAGCTTTCTTT
-,TRBJ1-3,few,TRBV20-1,CSAGEGITGNTIYF,TGCAGCGCCGGAGAAGGGATTACTGGAAACACCATATATTTT
-,TRBJ2-2,-,TRBV6-1,CASSRPQGRNTGELFF,TGTGCCAGCAGTCGCCCCCAGGGCAGGAACACCGGGGAGCTGTTTTTT
TRBD1,TRBJ2-7,many,TRBV7-9,CASSQLLDRGEQYF,TGTGCCAGCAGCCAACTTTTAGACAGGGGCGAGCAGTACTTC
-,TRBJ1-1,many,TRBV3-1,CASSPRLDWDTEAFF,TGTGCCAGCAGCCCTCGATTAGACTGGGACACTGAAGCTTTCTTT
-,TRBJ1-2,-,TRBV9,CASSVALADNNYGYTF,TGTGCCAGCAGCGTAGCTTTGGCAGACAACAACTATGGCTACACCTTC
-,TRBJ2-5,many,TRBV7-6,CASSRRWIQETQYF,TGTGCCAGCAGCCGGCGTTGGATCCAAGAGACCCAGTACTTC
-,TRBJ2-7,few,TRBV6-4,CASSTTGTDYEQYF,TGTGCCAGCAGTACCACCGGGACGGACTACGAGCAGTACTTC
-,TRBJ2-7,many,TRBV27,CASSSRRAGTYEQYF,TGTGCCAGCAGTTCCCGCCGAGCAGGGACCTACGAGCAGTACTTC
-,TRBJ2-5,-,TRBV4-1,CASSQDGRTQETQYF,TGCGCCAGCAGCCAAGATGGCAGGACCCAAGAGACCCAGTACTTC
TRBD1,TRBJ1-1,many,TRBV7-3,CASSLTGLPNTEAFF,TGTGCCAGCAGCCTGACAGGGCTCCCGAACACTGAAGCTTTCTTT
-,TRBJ2-7,many,TRBV29-1,CSVEGQYEQYF,TGCAGCGTTGAAGGACAGTACGAGCAGTACTTC
-,TRBJ1-1,many,TRBV3-1,CASSQAWGPWDTEAFF,TGTGCCAGCAGCCAAGCCTGGGGCCCGTGGGACACTGAAGCTTTCTTT
TRBD2,TRBJ2-1,-,TRBV5-6,CASSLNVGGNNEQFF,TGTGCCAGCAGCTTGAACGTGGGGGGGAACAATGAGCAGTTCTTC
-,TRBJ1-2,many,TRBV5-1,CASSFYGSNYGYTF,TGCGCCAGCAGCTTTTATGGCAGCAACTATGGCTACACCTTC
-,TRBJ1-1,many,TRBV6-1,CASSEVENTEAFF,TGTGCCAGCAGTGAAGTAGAGAACACTGAAGCTTTCTTT
-,TRBJ1-6,-,TRBV5-1,CASSLAPQGSNSPLHF,TGCGCCAGCAGCTTGGCCCCGCAGGGGAGCAATTCACCCCTCCACTTT
-,TRBJ1-5,few,TRBV4-1,CASSQAPSNQPQHF,TGCGCCAGCAGCCAAGCACCGAGCAATCAGCCCCAGCATTTT